These 31 T cell receptor beta chains originate from one sample sequenced in a study of T cells in Graves' hyperthyroidism and ophthalmopathy. The CDR3 regions of TCR beta were amplified from RNA transcripts. Initially, a first-round RT-PCR of the TCR CDR3 employed the HTBI primer set. TCRdb re-analysed the multiplex PCR reads in MiXCR, keeping a single row per CDR3 protein. The sample consists of about 96,000 distinct CDR3 sequences, roughly 49% of them appearing once. The specimen sequenced was blood. All receptors come from a woman aged 35 to 49 with Graves' hyperthyroidism.

This clonotype has just one count. The J gene is TRBJ1-5, the V gene TRBV6-4; TRBD1 matches 12 bases. From germline, CDR1 is MRHNA and CDR2 SNTAGT. Trimming removed 2 bases from V and 7 bases from J; junction bases left unmatched: 6. CDR3 length equals 16 residues. The CDR3: CASSDAGTGGGQPQHF. The CDR3 DNA sequence: TGTGCCAGCAGTGACGCCGGGACAGGGGGCGGACAGCCCCAGCATTTT.

This clonotype came up many times. The CDR3 is CASSLTSTGELFF. In DNA, the CDR3 is TGTGCCAGCAGCCTTACTAGCACCGGGGAGCTGTTTTTT. This chain links TRBV2 with TRBJ2-2, with a weak D call TRBD2 (5 bases). Germline V CDR1 and CDR2: SNHLY, FYNNEI. The CDR3 length is 13 residues. V was shortened by 6 bases and J by 4 bases, with 9 bases between the two germline ends.

The chain combines TRBV29-1 with TRBJ2-7; 10 positions agree with TRBD2. The CDR3 contains 12 residues. Germline values: CDR1 SQVTM, CDR2 ANQGSEA. J lost 2 bases, V lost 8 bases, and 3 bases had no gene match. The CDR3 is CSLTSGTYEQYF. The DNA for the CDR3 is TGCAGCTTAACTAGCGGGACCTACGAGCAGTACTTC.

With regard to this clonotype: A junction boundary mismatches the germline segment, possibly from a read error. The rearrangement joins TRBV4-1 to TRBJ2-2; D may be TRBD1 (7 bases). There are 15 residues in the CDR3. The germline V gene encodes CDR1 MGHRA and CDR2 YSYEKL. The CDR3 DNA reads as TGTGCCAGCAGCCAGGGCGACAGGGAGGCCGGGGAGCTGTTTTTT. Translated, it gives CASSQGDREAGELFF.

The rearrangement joins TRBV25-1 to TRBJ1-4; D ambiguous. This CDR3 region has 13 residues. V lost 5 bases, J lost 4 bases, and 8 bases lay in between. From germline, CDR1 is MGHDK and CDR2 SYGVNS. DNA of the CDR3: TGTGCCAGCAGTTACTTGGGTAATGAAAAACTGTTTTTT. It is translated as CASSYLGNEKLFF.

The V gene is TRBV7-8, the J gene TRBJ2-5; 10 bases line up with TRBD2. V lost 1 base, J lost 4 bases, and 3 bases stayed unmatched. From germline, CDR1 is SGHVS and CDR2 FQNEAQ. The length of the CDR3 is 15 residues. The DNA for the CDR3 is TGTGCCAGCAGCTTAGTAGCGGGAGGCCGAGAGACCCAGTACTTC. This encodes CASSLVAGGRETQYF. The variable domain in full, completed from reference TRBV7-8 and TRBJ2-5, reads GAGVSQSPRYKVAKRGQDVALRCDPISGHVSLFWYQQALGQGPEFLTYFQNEAQLDKSGLPSDRFFAERPEGSVSTLKIQRTQQEDSAVYLCASSLVAGGRETQYFGPGTRLLVL.

This clonotype showed up many times. The V and J genes are TRBV2 and TRBJ2-5; 11 bases fit TRBD2. Looked up from germline, CDR1 is SNHLY and CDR2 is FYNNEI. The V gene end was trimmed by 2 bases and the J gene end by 2 bases; junction bases not matched to a gene: 1. The CDR3 runs to 15 residues. This chain's CDR3 is CASSELAGGQETQYF. The CDR3 DNA sequence: TGTGCCAGCAGTGAACTAGCGGGAGGACAAGAGACCCAGTACTTC.

The gene calls are TRBV7-8 and TRBJ2-7; 12 bases agree with TRBD2. The CDR3 spans 17 residues. Germline V CDR1 and CDR2: SGHVS, FQNEAQ. Trimming cost V 6 bases and J 4 bases; bases outside gene matches: 13. CDR3 loop: CASRPGLAGNGGYEQYF. In DNA form, the CDR3 reads TGTGCCAGCAGACCGGGACTAGCGGGTAACGGTGGGTACGAGCAGTACTTC.

There are many counts of this clonotype. This chain uses TRBV7-2 with TRBJ2-2; D is perhaps TRBD2 (6 bases). The germline CDR1 and CDR2 sequences are SGHTA and FQGNSA. This CDR3 has 16 amino acids. The ends were cut back, 1 base at V and 2 bases at J, with 11 bases in the middle. In DNA, the CDR3 is TGTGCCAGCAGCTTAGTGGCTAGCGTAAACACCGGGGAGCTGTTTTTT. Amino acid sequence: CASSLVASVNTGELFF. Looking up the rest from reference TRBV7-2 and TRBJ2-2 gives the full variable domain: GAGVSQSPSNKVTEKGKDVELRCDPISGHTALYWYRQSLGQGLEFLIYFQGNSAPDKSGLPSDRFSAERTGGSVSTLTIQRTQQEDSAVYLCASSLVASVNTGELFFGEGSRLTVL.

The sample holds one count of this clonotype. The chain uses TRBV10-1 and TRBJ1-2; a possible D gene is TRBD1 (6 bases). V dropped 2 bases and J dropped 7 bases, with 11 bases sitting between them. CDR3 length equals 13 residues. From germline, CDR1 is WNHNN and CDR2 SYGVQD (reference sequence). The CDR3 nucleotides are TGCGCCAGCAGTGAGGACAGGAGGTTTGGCTACACCTTC. Translation gives CASSEDRRFGYTF.

This clonotype was observed many times. The chain links TRBV5-1 to TRBJ2-7; 7 nucleotides line up with TRBD1. The CDR3 extends over 17 amino acids. The germline V gene encodes CDR1 SGHRS and CDR2 YFSETQ. Trimming at V came to 2 bases and at J to 2 bases, leaving 13 bases not matched to a gene. The DNA of the CDR3 is TGCGCCAGCAGCTTAGGGGGCGGCGGAGAGTTTGCCTACGAGCAGTACTTC. This translates into CASSLGGGGEFAYEQYF.

This clonotype was seen at least ten times. The J gene is TRBJ1-2, the V gene TRBV27, with 8 positions matching TRBD1. CDR1 is MNHEY, CDR2 SMNVEV, per germline (reference sequence). After removal of 8 bases from V and 3 bases from J, the junction contained 2 bases not matched to a gene. The CDR3 runs 12 residues. The CDR3 loop is CASYRGDYGYTF. The DNA for the CDR3 is TGTGCCAGCTACAGGGGGGACTATGGCTACACCTTC.

Many counts were recorded for this clonotype. This sequence joins TRBV29-1 and TRBJ1-2; no clear D. V shed 7 bases and J shed 7 bases, with 13 bases lying between them. The CDR3 sequence is 11 residues long. Germline values: CDR1 SQVTM, CDR2 ANQGSEA. The CDR3 loop is CSASVSGGYTF. The CDR3, as DNA: TGCAGCGCTTCCGTCAGCGGTGGCTACACCTTC.

A note on this clonotype: The junction shows a germline mismatch at one end, possibly a read error. The chain uses TRBV15 and TRBJ1-1; D perhaps matches TRBD1 (6 bases). The CDR3 has 14 amino acids. From germline, CDR1 is LNHNV and CDR2 YYDKDF (reference sequence). The CDR3 loop is CASSAQGGVTEAFF. CDR3 sequence (DNA): TGTGCCTCCAGCGCACAGGGCGGGGTCACTGAAGCTTTCTTT.

The V call is TRBV29-1, the J call TRBJ1-1; 7 nucleotides line up with TRBD1. Germline V lookup: CDR1 SQVTM, CDR2 ANQGSEA. V trimming: 2 bases; J trimming: 5 bases; junction bases outside the gene matches: 11. The length of the CDR3 is 15 residues. The CDR3 nucleotides are TGCAGCGTTGAACGGGACAGTATCAAGCGGACTGAAGCTTTCTTT. Its translation is CSVERDSIKRTEAFF.

The chain has TRBV2 and TRBJ1-2; TRBD1 matches at 8 bases. CDR1 is SNHLY, CDR2 FYNNEI, per germline. CDR3 length equals 14 residues. With 7 bases clipped from V and 4 bases from J, the junction kept 8 bases outside the gene matches. The CDR3 nucleotides read TGTGCCAGCACCCTCGACAGGGGAGGCTATGGCTACACCTTC. It specifies CASTLDRGGYGYTF.

This clonotype was seen repeatedly, ten times or more. The rearrangement links TRBV6-4 to TRBJ1-2; 9 bases match TRBD1. The trim removed 6 bases at V and 7 bases at J, leaving 9 bases unmatched. The germline V gene encodes CDR1 MRHNA and CDR2 SNTAGT. The CDR3 spans 14 residues. The CDR3 sequence: CASRNTGGGSGYTF. CDR3 DNA sequence: TGTGCCAGCAGGAATACAGGGGGCGGCTCTGGCTACACCTTC.

The chain joins TRBV10-3 to TRBJ2-2, with D tentatively TRBD1 (6 bases). CDR1 and CDR2 (germline): ENHRY, SYGVKD. Trimming took 3 bases from V and 5 from J, leaving 13 bases between them. The CDR3 runs to 15 residues. The CDR3 region has the DNA TGTGCCATCAGTGACCTCAAGGGGGAAACCGGGGAGCTGTTTTTT. This encodes CAISDLKGETGELFF.

This clonotype was found many times. The chain carries TRBV5-1 and TRBJ2-2; D possibly corresponds to TRBD1 (5 bases). The ends were cut back, 3 bases at V and 9 bases at J, with 9 bases in the middle. The CDR3 runs to 12 residues. CDR1 and CDR2 (germline): SGHRS, YFSETQ. The DNA for the CDR3 is TGCGCCAGCAGCTCCCAGGGATGGGAGCTGTTTTTT. It is translated as CASSSQGWELFF.

This clonotype was detected ten times or more. The chain couples TRBV7-2 to TRBJ1-6; D not resolved. CDR3 size: 15 residues. V lost 5 bases and J lost 9, with 17 bases in between. In germline, CDR1 is SGHTA, CDR2 FQGNSA. The CDR3 coding sequence is TGTGCCAGCAGCCCCTCGGGCAACTGGGGTTCACCCCTCCACTTT. Residues: CASSPSGNWGSPLHF.

This clonotype was seen repeatedly, ten times or more. This chain joins TRBV2 and TRBJ2-5; TRBD2 matches 13 bases. The CDR3 runs 16 residues. Germline CDR1 SNHLY, CDR2 FYNNEI. V lost 7 bases and J lost 3; bases outside the gene matches: 8. The CDR3 spells CASKTLGLAGEETQYF. In DNA form, the CDR3 reads TGTGCCAGCAAGACCTTAGGACTAGCGGGAGAAGAGACCCAGTACTTC.

In its sample, this clonotype was seen many times. The chain uses TRBV7-9 and TRBJ1-2, with 8 nucleotides matching TRBD1. With V trimmed by 1 base and J by 1 base, 14 bases remained unmatched. The CDR3 runs 19 residues. Germline V gives CDR1 SEHNR, CDR2 FQNEAQ (reference sequence). CDR3 in DNA: TGTGCCAGCAGCTTAGGGTTGCCGGGACAGGCCTTTTTTAACTATGGCTACACCTTC. It is translated as CASSLGLPGQAFFNYGYTF.

With respect to this clonotype: One end of the junction is discordant with germline, which a read error may explain. This rearrangement joins TRBV29-1 to TRBJ2-2; D is perhaps TRBD2 (6 bases). CDR1 SQVTM and CDR2 ANQGSEA come from the germline V gene. This CDR3 region has 11 residues. CDR3 bases: TGCGGCGTACTAGCACCCGGGGAGCTGTTTTTT. It specifies CGVLAPGELFF.

This chain links TRBV7-3 with TRBJ1-1, with D hard to call. Germline CDR1 is SGHTA and CDR2 is FQGTGA. V was cut by 5 bases and J by 3 bases, with 13 bases left in between. CDR3 length equals 14 residues. CDR3: CASSLGSADTEAFF. The CDR3 DNA follows: TGTGCCAGCAGCCTAGGGAGTGCCGACACTGAAGCTTTCTTT.

J is TRBJ1-6 and V is TRBV7-9, with 11 bases that match TRBD1. The trim removed 7 bases at V and 9 bases at J, leaving 11 bases unmatched. This CDR3 comprises 16 residues. The V gene's germline CDR1 is SEHNR and CDR2 FQNEAQ (reference sequence). The CDR3 nucleotides read TGTGCCAGCACACACCGCGGGACAGGGGGTAGTTCACCCCTCCACTTT. This encodes CASTHRGTGGSSPLHF.

In its sample, this clonotype was seen many times. This chain joins TRBV6-5 and TRBJ1-1; D possibly corresponds to TRBD1 (6 bases). CDR1 is MNHEY and CDR2 is SVGAGI in the germline V gene. V was trimmed by 4 bases and J by 11 bases, leaving 17 bases between them. The CDR3 loop spans 13 amino acids. The CDR3 protein is CASSWGGGGSAFF. DNA of the CDR3: TGTGCCAGCAGTTGGGGTGGGGGCGGGTCGGCTTTCTTT.

A single count supports this clonotype. The chain is built from TRBV20-1 and TRBJ2-5; 8 bases map to TRBD1. V lost 3 bases to trimming and J lost 4 bases; unmatched junction nucleotides: 10. The CDR3 has 15 residues. In germline, CDR1 is DFQATT, CDR2 SNEGSKA (reference sequence). CDR3 in DNA: TGCAGTGCTAGCAGCACGGGACAGGCAACAGAGACCCAGTACTTC. Residues: CSASSTGQATETQYF.

The CDR3 region has the DNA TGCGCCAGCAGACCGATCAGGGAGAACACTGAAGCTTTCTTT. This sequence encodes CASRPIRENTEAFF. J is TRBJ1-1 and V is TRBV5-1, with a possible D match to TRBD1 (5 bases). The germline gives CDR1 SGHRS, CDR2 YFSETQ. The CDR3 loop spans 14 amino acids. Trimming cost V 5 bases and J 1 base, with 12 bases left between them.

The V gene is TRBV13, the J gene TRBJ1-1; 9 positions match TRBD1. Germline-derived CDR1 and CDR2 are PRHDT and FYEKMQ (reference sequence). This CDR3 spans 15 amino acids. V shed 6 bases, J shed 4 bases, and the junction held 9 bases outside the gene matches. As DNA, the CDR3 is TGTGCCAGCAGGAAACCAGGGACAGGGTTCACTGAAGCTTTCTTT. The encoded protein is CASRKPGTGFTEAFF.

The rearrangement links TRBV29-1 to TRBJ1-2; TRBD1 aligns across 9 bases. The CDR3 sequence is 15 residues long. Germline CDR1 SQVTM, CDR2 ANQGSEA. Trimming at V came to 5 bases and at J to 6 bases, leaving 13 bases not matched to a gene. CDR3 in amino acids: CSVFRGGTGGDGYTF. In DNA form, the CDR3 reads TGCAGCGTTTTTAGAGGAGGAACAGGGGGCGATGGCTACACCTTC.

The CDR3 sequence: CSDQGGETQYF. For the CDR3, the DNA is TGCAGCGACCAGGGGGGTGAGACCCAGTACTTC. This sequence joins TRBV29-1 and TRBJ2-5, with D tentatively TRBD1 (7 bases). CDR3 size: 11 residues. The V gene's germline CDR1 is SQVTM and CDR2 ANQGSEA. Trimming left V 7 bases short and J 5 bases short, with 11 bases between.